The rows below give T cell receptor beta chains drawn from one sample of a study of blood T cell repertoires in COVID-19. Repertoires were generated with immunoSEQ multiplex PCR, while TCRdb's copy carries only in-frame clones and drops some. This table holds around 120,000 clones, approximately 62% found once. The specimen sequenced was peripheral blood. The receptors were gathered from an elderly man with acute or convalescent COVID-19. CDR3s include the opening cysteine and the closing phenylalanine or tryptophan. The D gene is left open where the match is weak. Size tells how often a clone was seen (once, few, many) or the class of an expanded clone, and some rows leave it out.

TRBJ2-1 TRBV29-1 TRBD2 . CSVLGTSGKNEQFF TGCAGCGTACTCGGGACTAGCGGGAAAAATGAGCAGTTCTTC
TRBJ2-3 TRBV5-6 . . CASSLAVDTQYF TGTGCCAGCAGCTTGGCGGTAGATACGCAGTATTTT
TRBJ1-1 TRBV14 . . CASSQDRRGNTEAFF TGTGCCAGCAGCCAAGATCGTCGGGGGAACACTGAAGCTTTCTTT
TRBJ1-1 TRBV29-1 . . CSVFRGMNTEAFF TGCAGCGTCTTTAGGGGGATGAACACTGAAGCTTTCTTT
TRBJ1-5 TRBV6-2/TRBV6-3 . . CASSYVGGGYQPQHF TGTGCCAGCAGTTACGTTGGCGGGGGGTATCAGCCCCAGCATTTT
TRBJ2-1 TRBV7-9 . few CASKLADYNEQFF TGTGCCAGCAAACTAGCAGATTACAATGAGCAGTTCTTC
TRBJ2-5 TRBV24-1 TRBD1 . CATSDAGTVAETQYF TGTGCCACCAGTGATGCCGGGACAGTAGCAGAGACCCAGTACTTC
TRBJ2-5 TRBV7-9 . . CASSLVGATETQYF TGTGCCAGCAGCTTAGTGGGCGCGACGGAGACCCAGTACTTC
TRBJ1-2 TRBV6-5 TRBD1 . CASSTGTGNGYTF TGTGCCAGCAGCACCGGGACAGGGAATGGCTACACCTTC
TRBJ1-2 TRBV2 TRBD1 . CASSLMGEGAYGYTF TGTGCCAGCAGCCTGATGGGCGAGGGGGCCTATGGCTACACCTTC
TRBJ2-1 TRBV3-1/TRBV3-2 TRBD2 few CASSQVRTSGRHNEQFF TGTGCCAGCAGCCAAGTCAGGACTAGCGGCCGACACAATGAGCAGTTCTTC
TRBJ2-2 TRBV5-1 TRBD2 . CASSYVVAGESGELFF TGCGCCAGCAGTTATGTAGTTGCGGGAGAGTCCGGGGAGCTGTTTTTT
TRBJ2-1 TRBV20-1 TRBD2 . CSASQPGLVGYNEQFF TGCAGTGCTAGTCAACCGGGACTAGTAGGTTACAATGAGCAGTTCTTC
TRBJ1-2 TRBV10-3 TRBD1 . CAISLTGGAEEGYTF TGTGCCATCAGCCTGACAGGGGGCGCAGAAGAAGGCTACACCTTC
TRBJ2-1 TRBV6-5 TRBD1 few CASSSTGTGVNEQFF TGTGCCAGCAGTTCCACCGGGACAGGGGTCAATGAGCAGTTCTTC
TRBJ2-5 TRBV6-5 TRBD1 . CASIPGQGARETQYF TGTGCCAGCATCCCGGGACAGGGGGCGCGAGAGACCCAGTACTTC
TRBJ2-5 TRBV4-3 . . CASSPSTGRGGTQYF TGCGCCAGCAGCCCTTCTACGGGGAGAGGGGGTACCCAGTACTTC
TRBJ2-7 TRBV28 . . CASFSVLGEQYF TGTGCCAGCTTTTCGGTTCTCGGCGAGCAGTACTTC
TRBJ2-5 TRBV18 . . CASSPLPGLAETQYF TGTGCCAGCTCACCACTTCCGGGCCTAGCAGAGACCCAGTACTTC
TRBJ2-7 TRBV7-6 TRBD2 . CASSSAPLTSGSGEQYF TGTGCCAGCAGCTCGGCCCCACTTACTAGCGGGAGTGGGGAGCAGTACTTC
TRBJ2-3 TRBV27 . once CASATRGEADTQYF TGTGCCAGCGCGACCAGGGGAGAGGCGGATACGCAGTATTTT
TRBJ1-6 TRBV27 . . CASSPVGGYNSPLHF TGTGCCAGCAGCCCGGTAGGCGGTTATAATTCACCCCTCCACTTT
TRBJ1-5 TRBV28 . . CASSLLNQPQHF TGTGCCAGCAGTTTGTTAAATCAGCCCCAGCATTTT
TRBJ1-4 TRBV5-5 . . CASSPRQESGGKLFF TGTGCCAGCAGCCCCCGACAGGAATCTGGGGGAAAACTGTTTTTT
TRBJ2-1 TRBV5-1 . . CASSWGDAGRDEQFF TGCGCCAGCAGCTGGGGGGACGCTGGGCGGGATGAGCAGTTCTTC
TRBJ2-3 TRBV5-4 TRBD2 few CASSLGRLAKSTDTQYF TGTGCCAGCAGCTTAGGACGACTAGCGAAAAGCACAGATACGCAGTATTTT
TRBJ1-3 TRBV5-1 . . CASGDLQAGNTIYF TGCGCCAGCGGGGATCTACAGGCTGGAAACACCATATATTTT
TRBJ2-1 TRBV28 . . CASSLGYSFSEQFF TGTGCCAGCAGCCTCGGATATTCGTTTAGCGAGCAGTTCTTC
TRBJ2-3 TRBV24-1 . . CATSDRGRAGDTQYF TGTGCCACCAGTGACAGGGGACGCGCTGGAGATACGCAGTATTTT
TRBJ2-1 TRBV5-1 . . CASGPLQGFNEQFF TGCGCCAGCGGACCTTTGCAGGGATTCAATGAGCAGTTCTTC
TRBJ1-4 TRBV6-2/TRBV6-3 . . CASSRPSGANEKLFF TGTGCCAGCAGTAGACCGTCGGGGGCTAATGAAAAACTGTTTTTT
TRBJ1-1 TRBV5-1 TRBD1 . CASSLGPTQGQMNTEAFF TGCGCCAGCAGCTTGGGCCCGACTCAGGGACAGATGAACACTGAAGCTTTCTTT
TRBJ1-1 TRBV6-2/TRBV6-3 . few CASSYSRVSGNTEAFF TGTGCCAGCAGTTACTCGAGAGTCAGCGGGAACACTGAAGCTTTCTTT
TRBJ2-7 TRBV9 . many CASSGQGYEQYF TGTGCCAGCAGCGGGCAGGGGTACGAGCAGTACTTC
TRBJ1-1 TRBV27 . . CASSFGNTEAFF TGTGCCAGCAGTTTCGGGAACACTGAAGCTTTCTTT
TRBJ2-2 TRBV19 TRBD2 . CATGTSGLNTGELFF TGTGCCACCGGGACTAGCGGGCTGAACACCGGGGAGCTGTTTTTT
TRBJ2-5 TRBV27 . . CASSRGETQYF TGTGCCAGCAGTCGGGGGGAGACCCAGTACTTC
TRBJ2-7 TRBV11-2 TRBD2 . CASSFTSGIYEQYF TGTGCCAGCAGTTTCACTAGCGGTATCTACGAGCAGTACTTC
TRBJ2-1 TRBV7-2 . . CASIKAGTSYNEQFF TGTGCCAGCATCAAGGCCGGGACATCCTACAATGAGCAGTTCTTC
TRBJ2-7 TRBV9 . . CASSVEADSLSYEQYF TGTGCCAGCAGCGTAGAGGCGGACTCCCTCTCCTACGAGCAGTACTTC
TRBJ1-4 TRBV18 TRBD1 . CASSDRVREKLFF TGTGCCAGCTCAGACAGGGTCCGGGAAAAACTGTTTTTT
TRBJ2-1 TRBV15 . few CATSMHREQLRNEQFF TGTGCCACCAGCATGCACAGGGAACAGTTACGCAATGAGCAGTTCTTC
TRBJ2-1 TRBV2 TRBD1 . CASSVGTGGPNEQFF TGTGCCAGCAGTGTAGGGACAGGGGGTCCCAATGAGCAGTTCTTC
TRBJ2-1 TRBV11-3 TRBD2 . CASSPGRRELGNEQFF TGTGCCAGCAGCCCCGGAAGGCGGGAGCTGGGCAATGAGCAGTTCTTC
TRBJ2-4 TRBV19 TRBD2 . CASSIELAGEAAAKNIQYF TGTGCCAGTAGTATTGAACTAGCGGGAGAAGCGGCGGCCAAAAACATTCAGTACTTC
TRBJ2-5 TRBV5-1 TRBD2 . CASSLAGAQETQYF TGCGCCAGCAGCCTAGCGGGAGCCCAAGAGACCCAGTACTTC
TRBJ2-3 TRBV7-2 . . CASSLWDSHTQYF TGTGCCAGCAGCTTGTGGGACTCGCATACGCAGTATTTT
TRBJ1-2 TRBV28 TRBD1 . CASSLSGDRDGYTF TGTGCCAGCAGTTTATCAGGGGACAGGGATGGCTACACCTTC
TRBJ2-7 TRBV6-1 . many CASSESPTGSYEQYF TGTGCCAGCAGTGAATCCCCGACAGGATCCTACGAGCAGTACTTC
TRBJ2-7 TRBV5-8 . few CASSLGARLYF TGTGCCAGCAGCTTAGGGGCGAGGCTGTACTTC
TRBJ2-1 TRBV19 . . CASSIVDEQFF TGTGCCAGTAGTATAGTCGATGAGCAGTTCTTC
TRBJ1-2 TRBV2 . . CASSEGSRSYGYTF TGTGCCAGCAGTGAGGGCAGCCGATCTTATGGCTACACCTTC
TRBJ2-1 TRBV11-1 . . CASSLAGLNEQFF TGTGCCAGCAGCTTAGCGGGCCTAAATGAGCAGTTCTTC
TRBJ2-3 TRBV5-1 TRBD1 . CASSSGTGTDTQYF TGCGCCAGCAGCTCCGGGACAGGGACAGATACGCAGTATTTT
TRBJ1-5 TRBV24-1 . . CATSETGRHQPQHF TGTGCCACCAGTGAAACAGGGCGTCACCAGCCCCAGCATTTT